This TCR beta chain was sequenced during a study of graft-versus-host responses after intestinal transplantation. Study-wide context: Each patient got anti-thymocyte globulin induction, then tacrolimus and steroids for about 3 years.

TCRdb keeps only in-frame clones here, not all; method: immunoSEQ multiplex PCR. The sample contains more than 90,000 clones, over 85% of which appear only once. For this clone: Its antigen is not known.

CDR1 and CDR2 from the germline V gene are SGHDT and YYEEEE. There are 14 residues in the CDR3. Trimming cost V 0 bases and J 7 bases; bases outside gene matches: 5. The study's findings and limits: GvH clonotypes were identified within recipient marrow, with a subset emerging first in ileum or blood.

The TCR sequence derives from a human donor who received an intestinal transplant. This chain connects TRBV5-6 to TRBJ2-7, with 9 positions matching TRBD2. Specimen: unstimulated CD8+ T cells sorted from spleen or lymph node cells, collected before intestinal transplant. The CDR3 DNA reads TGTGCCAGCAGCTTGGCTAGCGGGACTGGGGAGCAGTACTTC. This codes for CASSLASGTGEQYF.